This T cell receptor beta chain was observed in a study of PD-1 blockade in classical Hodgkin lymphoma. Study-level findings and limits: Exclusion was the outcome for patients who began nivolumab under 1 year after ASCT. TCR diversity rose significantly by C4D1 in CD4+ but not CD8+ cells. The causes of the repertoire differences, possibly disease activity or prior therapy, remain undefined. Prior to therapy, complete responders displayed diversity much like that of newly diagnosed patients.

Time point: cycle 4 day 1 (C4D1), after less than 7 weeks of nivolumab. Every patient relapsed after autologous stem cell transplantation, and brentuximab vedotin exposure varied. Of note for this clone: The antigen remains unidentified.

The repertoire was sequenced with immunoSEQ multiplex PCR; TCRdb's copy has only in-frame clones and lacks some. The table has about 92,000 clones, approximately 83% seen once. This clonotype originated in a human donor with classical Hodgkin lymphoma. This specimen was peripheral blood mononuclear cells (PBMCs), taken before the fourth cycle of nivolumab.

The CDR3 loop reads CASKKETQYF. CDR3 bases: TGTGCCAGCAAGAAAGAGACCCAGTACTTC. The chain links TRBV2 to TRBJ2-5; no firm D call. CDR3 length equals 10 residues. CDR1 is SNHLY and CDR2 is FYNNEI in the germline V gene. V was cut by 7 bases and J by 3 bases, with 3 bases left in between. Looking up the rest from reference TRBV2 and TRBJ2-5 gives the full variable domain: EPEVTQTPSHQVTQMGQEVILRCVPISNHLYFYWYRQILGQKVEFLVSFYNNEISEKSEIFDDQFSVERPDGSNFTLKIRSTKLEDSAMYFCASKKETQYFGPGTRLLVL.